This T cell receptor (beta chain) is from a study of T cell changes during pregnancy in multiple sclerosis. CDR1 SEHNR and CDR2 FQNEAQ come from the germline V gene (reference sequence). This CDR3 has 16 amino acids. Trimming removed 1 base from V and 0 bases from J, with 12 bases in between. Measured with immunoSEQ multiplex PCR; TCRdb has only the in-frame clones, and not every one. The table shows some 16,000 clones, with approximately 85% occurring only once. Material: CD8+ T cells from peripheral blood mononuclear cells, obtained in the second trimester of pregnancy. The chain employs TRBV7-9 and TRBJ1-1; D is unclear. The receptor comes from a female donor in good health, enrolled as a control in a pregnancy study. The CDR3 here is CASSLVGQEVNTEAFF. The CDR3 DNA sequence: TGTGCCAGCAGCTTAGTCGGGCAGGAGGTGAACACTGAAGCTTTCTTT.